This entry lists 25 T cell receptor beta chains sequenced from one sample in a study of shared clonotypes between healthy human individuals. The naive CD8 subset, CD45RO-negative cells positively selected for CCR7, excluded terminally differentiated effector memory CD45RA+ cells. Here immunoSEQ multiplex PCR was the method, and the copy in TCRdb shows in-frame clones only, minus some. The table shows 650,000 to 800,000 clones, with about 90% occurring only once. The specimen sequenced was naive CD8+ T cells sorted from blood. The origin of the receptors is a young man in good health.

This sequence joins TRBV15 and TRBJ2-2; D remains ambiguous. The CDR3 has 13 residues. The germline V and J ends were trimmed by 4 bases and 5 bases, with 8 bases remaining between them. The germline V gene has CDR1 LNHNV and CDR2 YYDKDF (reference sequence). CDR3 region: CATSTGWTGELFF. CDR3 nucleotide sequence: TGTGCCACCAGCACCGGGTGGACCGGGGAGCTGTTTTTT.

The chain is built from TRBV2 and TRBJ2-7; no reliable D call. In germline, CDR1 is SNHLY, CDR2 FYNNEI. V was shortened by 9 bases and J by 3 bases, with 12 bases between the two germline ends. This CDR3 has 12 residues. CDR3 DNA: TGTGCCAGTACGGACGGCTACTACGAGCAGTACTTC. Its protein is CASTDGYYEQYF.

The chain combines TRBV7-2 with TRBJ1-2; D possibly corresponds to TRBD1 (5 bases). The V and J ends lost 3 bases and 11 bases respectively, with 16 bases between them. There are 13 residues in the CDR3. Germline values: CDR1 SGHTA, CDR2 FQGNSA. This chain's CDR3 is CASSFSGTMWYTF. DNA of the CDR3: TGTGCCAGCAGCTTCAGCGGGACGATGTGGTACACCTTC.

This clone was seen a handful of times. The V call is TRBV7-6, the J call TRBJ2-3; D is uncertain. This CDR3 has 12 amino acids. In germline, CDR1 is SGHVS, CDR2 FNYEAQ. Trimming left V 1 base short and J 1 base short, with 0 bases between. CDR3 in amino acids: CASSLGTDTQYF. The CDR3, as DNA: TGTGCCAGCAGCTTAGGCACAGATACGCAGTATTTT.

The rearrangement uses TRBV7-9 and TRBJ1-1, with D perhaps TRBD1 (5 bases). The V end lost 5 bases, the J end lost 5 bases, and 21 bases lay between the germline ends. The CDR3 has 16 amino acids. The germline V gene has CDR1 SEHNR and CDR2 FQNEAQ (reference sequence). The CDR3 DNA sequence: TGTGCCAGCAGCCGGACATTGGACGACCTGCGGACTGAAGCTTTCTTT. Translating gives CASSRTLDDLRTEAFF.

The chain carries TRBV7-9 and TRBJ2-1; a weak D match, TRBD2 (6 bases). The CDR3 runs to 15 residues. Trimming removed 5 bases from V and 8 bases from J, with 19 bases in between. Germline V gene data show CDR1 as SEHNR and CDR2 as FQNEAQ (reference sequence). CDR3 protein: CASSRPGTRMDEQFF. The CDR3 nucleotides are TGTGCCAGCAGCCGTCCCGGGACTCGAATGGATGAGCAGTTCTTC.

CDR3 amino acids: CASSKKGWETQYF. The CDR3 nucleotides read TGTGCCAGCAGCAAGAAGGGGTGGGAGACCCAGTACTTC. The chain employs TRBV7-8 and TRBJ2-5; a weak D match, TRBD1 (5 bases). Germline CDR1 and CDR2: SGHVS and FQNEAQ. Trimming took off 5 bases at V and 5 bases at J, with 12 bases between the two ends. This CDR3 is built from 13 residues.

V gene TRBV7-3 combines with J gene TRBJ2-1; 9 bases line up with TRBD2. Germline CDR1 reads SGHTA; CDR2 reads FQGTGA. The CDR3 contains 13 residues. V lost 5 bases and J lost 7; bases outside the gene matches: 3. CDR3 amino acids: CASSPLAGNEQFF. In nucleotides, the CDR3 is TGTGCCAGCAGCCCCCTAGCGGGAAATGAGCAGTTCTTC.

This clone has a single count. CDR3 DNA sequence: TGTGCCAGCAGCGAGACGGGTTCCTACAATGAGCAGTTCTTC. Amino acid sequence: CASSETGSYNEQFF. The chain is built from TRBV9 and TRBJ2-1; D is undetermined. The CDR3 is 14 amino acids. Germline lookup yields CDR1 SGDLS and CDR2 YYNGEE. Trimming pared 3 bases from V and 1 base from J, leaving 8 bases between.

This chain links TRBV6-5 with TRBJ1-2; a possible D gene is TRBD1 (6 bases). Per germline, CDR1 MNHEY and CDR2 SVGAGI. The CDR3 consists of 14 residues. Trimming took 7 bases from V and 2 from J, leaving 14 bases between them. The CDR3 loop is CASNPTGNNYGYTF. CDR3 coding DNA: TGTGCCAGCAACCCGACAGGAAACAACTATGGCTACACCTTC.

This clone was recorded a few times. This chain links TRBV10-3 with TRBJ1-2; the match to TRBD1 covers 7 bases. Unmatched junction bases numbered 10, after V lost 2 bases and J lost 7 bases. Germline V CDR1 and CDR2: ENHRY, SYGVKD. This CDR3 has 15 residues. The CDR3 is CAISESGTVGGGYTF. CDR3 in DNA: TGTGCCATCAGTGAGAGCGGGACAGTGGGTGGTGGCTACACCTTC.

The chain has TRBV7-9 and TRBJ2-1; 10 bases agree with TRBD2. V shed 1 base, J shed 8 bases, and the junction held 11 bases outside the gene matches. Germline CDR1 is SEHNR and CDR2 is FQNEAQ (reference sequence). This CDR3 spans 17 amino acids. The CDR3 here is CASSLVGSGRPRDEQFF. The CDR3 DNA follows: TGTGCCAGCAGCTTAGTAGGTAGCGGGAGGCCCAGGGATGAGCAGTTCTTC. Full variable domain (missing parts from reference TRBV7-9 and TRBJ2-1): DTGVSQNPRHKITKRGQNVTFRCDPISEHNRLYWYRQTLGQGPEFLTYFQNEAQLEKSRLLSDRFSAERPKGSFSTLEIQRTEQGDSAMYLCASSLVGSGRPRDEQFFGPGTRLTVL.

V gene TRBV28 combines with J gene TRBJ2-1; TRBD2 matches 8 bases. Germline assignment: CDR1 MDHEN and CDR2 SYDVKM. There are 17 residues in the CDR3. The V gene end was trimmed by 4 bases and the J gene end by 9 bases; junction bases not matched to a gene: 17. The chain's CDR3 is CASSSTFWVSGMVEQFF. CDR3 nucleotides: TGTGCCAGCAGTTCGACATTTTGGGTTAGCGGGATGGTTGAGCAGTTCTTC.

The DNA for the CDR3 is TGTGCCAGCAGCCCCCGGGGGACAGAAACCTACGAGCAGTACTTC. It yields the protein CASSPRGTETYEQYF. The chain combines TRBV7-9 with TRBJ2-7, with D possibly being TRBD1 (7 bases). V lost 5 bases, J lost 2 bases, and 16 bases lay in between. The CDR3 is 15 amino acids. CDR1 is SEHNR and CDR2 is FQNEAQ in the germline V gene (reference sequence).

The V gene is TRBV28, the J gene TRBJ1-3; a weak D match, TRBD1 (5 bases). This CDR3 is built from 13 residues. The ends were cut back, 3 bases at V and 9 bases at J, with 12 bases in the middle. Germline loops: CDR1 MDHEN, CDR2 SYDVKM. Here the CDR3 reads CASSLRDGVTIYF. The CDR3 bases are TGTGCCAGCAGTTTGAGGGACGGGGTCACCATATATTTT.

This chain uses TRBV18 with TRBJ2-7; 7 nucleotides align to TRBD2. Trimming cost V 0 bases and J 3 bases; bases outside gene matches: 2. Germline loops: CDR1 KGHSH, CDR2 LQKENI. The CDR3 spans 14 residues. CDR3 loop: CASSPPAGDYEQYF. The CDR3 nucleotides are TGTGCCAGCTCACCACCGGCGGGGGACTACGAGCAGTACTTC.

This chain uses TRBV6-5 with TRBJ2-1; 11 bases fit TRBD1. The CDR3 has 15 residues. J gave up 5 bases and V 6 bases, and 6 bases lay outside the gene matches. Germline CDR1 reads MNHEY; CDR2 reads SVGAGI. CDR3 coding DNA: TGTGCCAGCAGCCAGGGACAGGGGGTAGACAATGAGCAGTTCTTC. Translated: CASSQGQGVDNEQFF.

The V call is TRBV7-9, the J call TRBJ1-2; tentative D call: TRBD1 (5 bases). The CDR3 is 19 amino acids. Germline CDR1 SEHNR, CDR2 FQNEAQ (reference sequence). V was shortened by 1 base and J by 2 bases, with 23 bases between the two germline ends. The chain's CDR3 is CASSLDPALADSLNYGYTF. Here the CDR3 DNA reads TGTGCCAGCAGCTTAGATCCGGCCCTCGCCGACAGCCTAAACTATGGCTACACCTTC.

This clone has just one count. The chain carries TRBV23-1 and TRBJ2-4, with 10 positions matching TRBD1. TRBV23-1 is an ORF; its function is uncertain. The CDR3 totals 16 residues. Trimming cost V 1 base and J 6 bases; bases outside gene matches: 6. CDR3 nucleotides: TGCGCCAGCAGTCAATTTTCTGGGACAGGGGCAAACATTCAGTACTTC. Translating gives CASSQFSGTGANIQYF.

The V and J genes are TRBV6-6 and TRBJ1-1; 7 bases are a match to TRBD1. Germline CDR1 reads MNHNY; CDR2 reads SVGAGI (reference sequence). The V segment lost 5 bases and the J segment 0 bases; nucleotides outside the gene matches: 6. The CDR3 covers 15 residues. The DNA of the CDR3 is TGTGCCAGCAGTGTCCGGGACAGTATGAACACTGAAGCTTTCTTT. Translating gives CASSVRDSMNTEAFF.

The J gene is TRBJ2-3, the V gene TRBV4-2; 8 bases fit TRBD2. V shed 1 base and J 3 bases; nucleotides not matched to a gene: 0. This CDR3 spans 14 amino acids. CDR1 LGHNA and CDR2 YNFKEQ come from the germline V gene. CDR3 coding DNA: TGTGCCAGCAGCCAAGCGGGAGGGACAGATACGCAGTATTTT. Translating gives CASSQAGGTDTQYF.

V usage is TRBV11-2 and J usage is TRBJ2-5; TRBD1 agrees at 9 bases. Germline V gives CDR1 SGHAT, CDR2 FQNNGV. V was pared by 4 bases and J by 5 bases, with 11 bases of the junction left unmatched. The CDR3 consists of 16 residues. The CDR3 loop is CASSSHPDRGAETQYF. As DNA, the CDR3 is TGTGCCAGCAGCTCCCATCCGGACAGGGGCGCGGAGACCCAGTACTTC.

The CDR3 DNA reads as TGTGCCAGCAGCTCGCTAGCGGGAACGAACAATGAGCAGTTCTTC. Protein product: CASSSLAGTNNEQFF. V is TRBV7-8 and J is TRBJ2-1; 9 positions match TRBD2. The CDR3 is 15 residues long. J was trimmed by 5 bases and V by 4 bases; bases with no gene match: 6. CDR1 and CDR2 from the germline V gene are SGHVS and FQNEAQ.

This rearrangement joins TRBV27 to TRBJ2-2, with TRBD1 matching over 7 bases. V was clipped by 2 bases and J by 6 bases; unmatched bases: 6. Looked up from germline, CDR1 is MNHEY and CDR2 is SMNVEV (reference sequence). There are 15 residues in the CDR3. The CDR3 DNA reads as TGTGCCAGCAGTTTAAGCAGGGGGAAGGCCGGGGAGCTGTTTTTT. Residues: CASSLSRGKAGELFF.

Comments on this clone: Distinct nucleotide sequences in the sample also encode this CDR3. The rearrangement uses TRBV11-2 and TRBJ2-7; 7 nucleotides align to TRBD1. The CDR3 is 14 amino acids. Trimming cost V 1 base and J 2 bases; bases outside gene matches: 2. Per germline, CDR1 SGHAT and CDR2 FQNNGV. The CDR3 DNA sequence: TGTGCCAGCAGCTTAGTCGGGACAGCCTACGAGCAGTACTTC. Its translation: CASSLVGTAYEQYF.